This TCR beta chain was observed in a study of blood T cell repertoires in COVID-19. The CDR3 has 15 amino acids. The V and J ends lost 1 base and 8 bases, in that order; junction bases with no gene match: 7. Germline V gene data show CDR1 as SGHNT and CDR2 as YENEEA. Assay used: immunoSEQ multiplex PCR; TCRdb lists only in-frame clones, some missing. The sample lists 300,000 to 400,000 clones, around 88% occurring once. The TCR originated in a woman in her 30s with COVID-19, enrolled during active disease. The source material was peripheral blood. The chain links TRBV11-3 to TRBJ2-1; 8 positions match TRBD2. The CDR3 sequence: CASSLGSGVVDEQFF. The DNA of the CDR3 is TGTGCCAGCAGCTTAGGTAGCGGGGTCGTGGATGAGCAGTTCTTC.